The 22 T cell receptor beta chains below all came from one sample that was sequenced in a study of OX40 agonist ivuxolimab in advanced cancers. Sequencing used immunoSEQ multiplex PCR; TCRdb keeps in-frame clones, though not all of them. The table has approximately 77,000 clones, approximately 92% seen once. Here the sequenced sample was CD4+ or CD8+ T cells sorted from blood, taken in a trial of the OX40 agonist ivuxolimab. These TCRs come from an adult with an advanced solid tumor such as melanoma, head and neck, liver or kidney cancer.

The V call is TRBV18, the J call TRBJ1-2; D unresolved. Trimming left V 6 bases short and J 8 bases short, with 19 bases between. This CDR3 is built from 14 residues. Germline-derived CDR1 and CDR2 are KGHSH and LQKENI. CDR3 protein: CASSPSGRPEGYTF. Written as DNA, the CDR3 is TGTGCCAGCTCCCCATCGGGTCGTCCTGAGGGCTACACCTTC.

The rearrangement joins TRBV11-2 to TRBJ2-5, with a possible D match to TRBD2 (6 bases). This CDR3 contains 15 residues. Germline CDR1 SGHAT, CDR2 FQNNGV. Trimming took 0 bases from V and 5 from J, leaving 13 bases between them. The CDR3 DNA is TGTGCCAGCAGCTTAGATCGCGGGAATAGGGAGACCCAGTACTTC. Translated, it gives CASSLDRGNRETQYF.

The CDR3 here is CASSLGGRGDATQQFF. The CDR3 DNA reads TGTGCCAGCAGCTTAGGAGGCAGGGGAGACGCTACCCAGCAGTTCTTC. The chain employs TRBV7-9 and TRBJ2-1, with a possible D match to TRBD1 (6 bases). V lost 1 base, J lost 11 bases, and 21 bases lay in between. The germline V gene encodes CDR1 SEHNR and CDR2 FQNEAQ (reference sequence). There are 16 residues in the CDR3.

CDR3 bases: TGTGCCAGCAGTTTACAGGGCCCAAGAGGTGGTCAGCCCCAGCATTTT. It yields the protein CASSLQGPRGGQPQHF. J is TRBJ1-5 and V is TRBV6-6, with D possibly TRBD1 on 6 matching bases. This CDR3 region has 16 residues. Deletions cut 4 bases from V and 6 bases from J, with 19 bases between. Germline V gene lookup returns CDR1 MNHNY and CDR2 SVGAGI (reference sequence).

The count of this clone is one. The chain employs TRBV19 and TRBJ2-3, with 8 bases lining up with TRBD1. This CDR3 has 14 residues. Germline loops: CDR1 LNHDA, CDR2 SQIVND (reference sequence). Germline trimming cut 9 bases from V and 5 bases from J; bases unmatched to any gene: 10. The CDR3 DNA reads TGTGCCAGCCAGGGGGCGCAGTACGAAGATACGCAGTATTTT. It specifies CASQGAQYEDTQYF.

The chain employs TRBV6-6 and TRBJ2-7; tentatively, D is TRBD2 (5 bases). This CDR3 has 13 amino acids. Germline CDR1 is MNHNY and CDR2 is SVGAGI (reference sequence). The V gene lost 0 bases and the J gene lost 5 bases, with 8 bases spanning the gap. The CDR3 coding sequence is TGTGCCAGCAGTTACTCGACGCGGGACGAGCAGTACTTC. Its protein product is CASSYSTRDEQYF.

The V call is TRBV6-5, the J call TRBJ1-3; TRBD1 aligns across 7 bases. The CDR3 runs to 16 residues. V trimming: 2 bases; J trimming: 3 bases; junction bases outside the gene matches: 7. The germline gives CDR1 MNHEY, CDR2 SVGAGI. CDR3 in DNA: TGTGCCAGCAGTTACAAAGGGACAGAGTTTGGAAACACCATATATTTT. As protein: CASSYKGTEFGNTIYF.

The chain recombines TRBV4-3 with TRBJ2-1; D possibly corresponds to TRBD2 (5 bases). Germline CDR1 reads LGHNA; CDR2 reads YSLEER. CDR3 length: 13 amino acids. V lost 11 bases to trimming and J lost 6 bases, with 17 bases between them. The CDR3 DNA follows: TGCGCCCCAAAGGTCCCGGGGTCCAATGAGCAGTTCTTC. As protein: CAPKVPGSNEQFF.

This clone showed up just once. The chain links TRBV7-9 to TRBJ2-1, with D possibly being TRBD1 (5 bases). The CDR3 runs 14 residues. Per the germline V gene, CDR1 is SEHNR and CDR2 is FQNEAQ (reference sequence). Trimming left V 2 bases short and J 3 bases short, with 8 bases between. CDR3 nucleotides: TGTGCCAGCAGCTTACAGGACATCTACAATGAGCAGTTCTTC. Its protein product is CASSLQDIYNEQFF.

In nucleotides, the CDR3 is TGTGCCAGCAGCGCAGGACTAGCGGGAGCCACCTTTAGCACAGATACGCAGTATTTT. Translation gives CASSAGLAGATFSTDTQYF. The chain uses TRBV11-3 and TRBJ2-3, with 13 bases fitting TRBD2. Germline CDR1 SGHNT, CDR2 YENEEA. The CDR3 length is 19 residues. The J segment lost 0 bases and the V segment lost 5 bases, leaving 11 bases of the junction unmatched. Based on the CDR3 plus reference TRBV11-3 and TRBJ2-3, the full variable domain is EAGVVQSPRYKIIEKKQPVAFWCNPISGHNTLYWYLQNLGQGPELLIRYENEEAVDDSQLPKDRFSAERLKGVDSTLKIQPAELGDSAVYLCASSAGLAGATFSTDTQYFGPGTRLTVL.

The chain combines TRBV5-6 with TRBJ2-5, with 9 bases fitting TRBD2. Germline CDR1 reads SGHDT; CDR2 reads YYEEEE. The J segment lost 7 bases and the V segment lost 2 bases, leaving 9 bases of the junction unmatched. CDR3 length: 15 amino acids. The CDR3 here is CASSFLAGTSGTQYF. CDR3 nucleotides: TGTGCCAGCAGCTTTCTAGCGGGGACCTCTGGGACCCAGTACTTC.

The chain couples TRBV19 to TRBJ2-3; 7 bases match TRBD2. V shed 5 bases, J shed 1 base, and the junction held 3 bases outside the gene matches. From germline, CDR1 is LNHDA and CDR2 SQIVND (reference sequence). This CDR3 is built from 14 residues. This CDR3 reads CASSPGGGTDTQYF. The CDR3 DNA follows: TGTGCCAGTAGTCCGGGGGGAGGCACAGATACGCAGTATTTT.

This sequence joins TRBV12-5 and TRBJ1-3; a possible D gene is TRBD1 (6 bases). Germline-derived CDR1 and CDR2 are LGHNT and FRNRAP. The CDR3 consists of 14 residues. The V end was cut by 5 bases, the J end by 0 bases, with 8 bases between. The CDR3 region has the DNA TGTGCTAGTGGTATGGGACACTCTGGAAACACCATATATTTT. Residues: CASGMGHSGNTIYF.

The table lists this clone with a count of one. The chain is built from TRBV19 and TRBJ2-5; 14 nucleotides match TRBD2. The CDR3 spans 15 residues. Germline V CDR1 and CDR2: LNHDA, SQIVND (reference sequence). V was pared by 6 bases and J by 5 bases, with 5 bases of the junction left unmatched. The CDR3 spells CASSLGLAGVETQYF. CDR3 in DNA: TGTGCCAGTAGCTTGGGACTAGCGGGAGTGGAGACCCAGTACTTC.

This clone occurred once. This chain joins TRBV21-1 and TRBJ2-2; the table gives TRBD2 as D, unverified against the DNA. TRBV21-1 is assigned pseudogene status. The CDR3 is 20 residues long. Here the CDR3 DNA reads TGTGCCAGCAGCAAAGCCGCCAACTTGCACCCGGGTCGCGACACCGGGGAGCTGTTTTTT. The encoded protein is CASSKAANLHPGRDTGELFF.

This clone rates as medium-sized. CDR3 coding DNA: TGTGCCCTCGGCAGGGGCGATGGCGGCTACACCTTC. It yields the protein CALGRGDGGYTF. The J gene is TRBJ1-2, the V gene TRBV28; tentative D call: TRBD1 (6 bases). Trimming took off 11 bases at V and 8 bases at J, with 18 bases between the two ends. The V gene's germline CDR1 is MDHEN and CDR2 SYDVKM. The CDR3 loop spans 12 amino acids.

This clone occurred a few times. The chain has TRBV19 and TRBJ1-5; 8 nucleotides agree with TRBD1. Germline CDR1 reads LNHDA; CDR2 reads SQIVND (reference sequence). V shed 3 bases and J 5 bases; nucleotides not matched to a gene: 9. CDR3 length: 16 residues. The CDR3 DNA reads TGTGCCAGTAGTATTGTCCAGGGGGCGCGCGATCAGCCCCAGCATTTT. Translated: CASSIVQGARDQPQHF.

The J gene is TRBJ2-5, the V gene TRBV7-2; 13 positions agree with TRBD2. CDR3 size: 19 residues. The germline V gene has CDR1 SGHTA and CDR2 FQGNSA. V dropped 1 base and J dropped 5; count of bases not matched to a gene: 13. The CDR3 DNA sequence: TGTGCCAGCAGCTTAGGAGGACTAGCGGGAGTTGACCCCAGGGAGACCCAGTACTTC. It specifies CASSLGGLAGVDPRETQYF.

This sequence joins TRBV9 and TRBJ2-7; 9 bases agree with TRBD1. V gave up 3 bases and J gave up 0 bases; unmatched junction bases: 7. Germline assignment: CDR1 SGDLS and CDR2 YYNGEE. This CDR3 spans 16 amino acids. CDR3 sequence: CASSERGTGSSYEQYF. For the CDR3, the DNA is TGTGCCAGCAGCGAGAGGGGGACAGGGAGCTCCTACGAGCAGTACTTC.

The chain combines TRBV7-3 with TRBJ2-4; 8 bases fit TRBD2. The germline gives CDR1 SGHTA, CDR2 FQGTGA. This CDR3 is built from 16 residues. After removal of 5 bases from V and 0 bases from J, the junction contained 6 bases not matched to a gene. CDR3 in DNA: TGTGCCAGCAGCCCGACTAGCGCGGGAGCCAAAAACATTCAGTACTTC. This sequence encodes CASSPTSAGAKNIQYF.

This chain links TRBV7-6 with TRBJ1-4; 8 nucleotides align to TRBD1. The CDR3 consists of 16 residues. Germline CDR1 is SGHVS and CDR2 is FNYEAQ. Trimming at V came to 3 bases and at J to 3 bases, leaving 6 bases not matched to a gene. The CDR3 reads CASSFGQGAANEKLFF. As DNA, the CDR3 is TGTGCCAGCAGCTTTGGACAGGGCGCAGCTAATGAAAAACTGTTTTTT.

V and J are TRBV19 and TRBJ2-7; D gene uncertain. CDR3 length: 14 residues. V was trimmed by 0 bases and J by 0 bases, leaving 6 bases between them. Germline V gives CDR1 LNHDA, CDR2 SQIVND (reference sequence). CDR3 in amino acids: CASSIEGSSYEQYF. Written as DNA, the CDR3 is TGTGCCAGTAGTATAGAAGGTTCCTCCTACGAGCAGTACTTC.